These 14 T cell receptor beta chains were sequenced from one sample in a study of Ad26.COV2.S vaccination and SARS-CoV-2 variants. Treatment meaning: around 19 received Ad26.COV2.S at low or high dose, single or two shots; 5 received placebo; per-sample allocation not given. Sampling was done on day 63 after the first vaccine or placebo injection. The method was immunoSEQ multiplex PCR; TCRdb's version includes in-frame clones alone and lacks a portion of them. Seen here are around 420,000 clones, 88% observed once, and the top ten hold 3.5% to 4%. The sample in question was peripheral blood, obtained in a trial of Ad26.COV2.S vaccine versus placebo. The receptors stem from a person between 18 and 65 years old who received the Ad26.COV2.S COVID-19 vaccine or a placebo.

The rearrangement links TRBV4-3 to TRBJ1-6; D is perhaps TRBD1 (5 bases). Trimming took off 1 base at V and 5 bases at J, with 9 bases between the two ends. Germline CDR1 and CDR2: LGHNA and YSLEER. CDR3 size: 15 residues. CDR3 residues: CASSQGQRHNSPLHF. Written as DNA, the CDR3 is TGCGCCAGCAGCCAAGGACAGAGACATAATTCACCCCTCCACTTT.

The chain links TRBV18 to TRBJ1-2; D is uncertain. V was pared by 4 bases and J by 0 bases, with 9 bases between. This CDR3 is 14 amino acids long. The germline V gene encodes CDR1 KGHSH and CDR2 LQKENI. The CDR3 DNA reads TGTGCCAGCTCACTGGGAGTTGCTAACTATGGCTACACCTTC. The encoded protein is CASSLGVANYGYTF.

The chain links TRBV4-3 to TRBJ2-2; D call uncertain. V lost 1 base to trimming and J lost 5 bases, with 17 bases between them. The CDR3 runs 17 residues. Germline CDR1 LGHNA, CDR2 YSLEER. For the CDR3, the DNA is TGCGCCAGCAGCCAAGTGGGCCGGGCACAATGGACCGGGGAGCTGTTTTTT. This translates into CASSQVGRAQWTGELFF.

The chain carries TRBV6-6 and TRBJ1-5, with a possible D match to TRBD1 (6 bases). Germline loops: CDR1 MNHNY, CDR2 SVGAGI (reference sequence). This CDR3 spans 14 amino acids. The V end lost 4 bases, the J end lost 3 bases, and 10 bases lay between the germline ends. The CDR3 coding sequence is TGTGCCAGCAGTTGGACAGAGTTCAATCAGCCCCAGCATTTT. Translating it yields CASSWTEFNQPQHF.

This chain's CDR3 is CASSERQGYEQYF. In DNA, the CDR3 is TGTGCCAGCAGTGAGCGGCAGGGCTACGAGCAGTACTTC. The chain recombines TRBV2 with TRBJ2-7; tentative D call: TRBD1 (5 bases). The CDR3 runs 13 residues. Germline V CDR1 and CDR2: SNHLY, FYNNEI. Trimming left V 3 bases short and J 3 bases short, with 9 bases between. The full variable domain, in which reference TRBV2 and TRBJ2-7 provide the parts outside the CDR3, is EPEVTQTPSHQVTQMGQEVILRCVPISNHLYFYWYRQILGQKVEFLVSFYNNEISEKSEIFDDQFSVERPDGSNFTLKIRSTKLEDSAMYFCASSERQGYEQYFGPGTRLTVT.

The rearrangement joins TRBV20-1 to TRBJ2-7, with D hard to call. CDR1 is DFQATT, CDR2 SNEGSKA, per germline (reference sequence). CDR3 size: 11 residues. Trimming pared 7 bases from V and 0 bases from J, leaving 7 bases between. CDR3 region: CSGVSSYEQYF. For the CDR3, the DNA is TGCAGTGGGGTCAGCTCCTACGAGCAGTACTTC.

The V and J genes are TRBV20-1 and TRBJ1-2, with D possibly being TRBD1 (5 bases). The germline V gene encodes CDR1 DFQATT and CDR2 SNEGSKA (reference sequence). The V and J ends lost 3 bases and 4 bases respectively, with 15 bases between them. This CDR3 is built from 14 residues. The CDR3 protein is CSASDQGVLYGYTF. The DNA of the CDR3 is TGCAGTGCTAGTGACCAAGGGGTCCTCTATGGCTACACCTTC.

The chain joins TRBV27 to TRBJ2-6, with D possibly being TRBD2 (5 bases). The germline V gene encodes CDR1 MNHEY and CDR2 SMNVEV (reference sequence). The V and J ends lost 6 bases and 0 bases respectively, with 18 bases between them. The CDR3 runs to 18 residues. CDR3 nucleotides: TGTGCCAGCAGGAGGGTCCCTTTGGATCCCTCTGGGGCCAACGTCCTGACTTTC. This translates into CASRRVPLDPSGANVLTF.

The rearrangement links TRBV29-1 to TRBJ2-5; D could derive from TRBD1 or TRBD2 (5 bases each). The V gene lost 2 bases and the J gene lost 1 base, with 14 bases spanning the gap. Looked up from germline, CDR1 is SQVTM and CDR2 is ANQGSEA. The CDR3 length is 15 residues. In DNA form, the CDR3 reads TGCAGCGTTGAAAAGGGACGGCTGTCCCAAGAGACCCAGTACTTC. Protein product: CSVEKGRLSQETQYF. Using reference TRBV29-1 and TRBJ2-5 for the parts outside the CDR3, the full variable domain is SAVISQKPSRDICQRGTSLTIQCQVDSQVTMMFWYRQQPGQSLTLIATANQGSEATYESGFVIDKFPISRPNLTFSTLTVSNMSPEDSSIYLCSVEKGRLSQETQYFGPGTRLLVL.

This CDR3 is CASGTGREQYF. The CDR3 DNA sequence: TGTGCCAGTGGGACAGGGCGCGAGCAGTACTTC. The chain couples TRBV19 to TRBJ2-7; TRBD1 matches at 9 bases. The germline V gene encodes CDR1 LNHDA and CDR2 SQIVND (reference sequence). The junction had 2 bases not matched to a gene; V was cut back by 8 bases and J by 6 bases. The length of the CDR3 is 11 residues.

The chain is built from TRBV2 and TRBJ1-4, with D tentatively TRBD1 (6 bases). Germline V lookup: CDR1 SNHLY, CDR2 FYNNEI. This CDR3 is 14 amino acids long. V was shortened by 6 bases and J by 0 bases, with 8 bases between the two germline ends. The DNA of the CDR3 is TGTGCCAGCAGGACAGGCACAACTAATGAAAAACTGTTTTTT. Translation: CASRTGTTNEKLFF.

DNA for the CDR3: TGTGCCAGCAGTTCCCCGGACAGGAACTTAAATCAGCCCCAGCATTTT. Amino acid sequence: CASSSPDRNLNQPQHF. The V and J genes are TRBV6-5 and TRBJ1-5; 7 bases are shared with TRBD1. Germline CDR1 and CDR2: MNHEY and SVGAGI. CDR3 size: 16 residues. The junction had 10 bases not matched to a gene; V was cut back by 4 bases and J by 4 bases.

The CDR3 region is CASRVPGQGYEQYF. CDR3 DNA sequence: TGTGCCAGCAGAGTACCGGGACAGGGTTACGAGCAGTACTTC. V and J are TRBV6-5 and TRBJ2-7; 9 nucleotides agree with TRBD1. Germline loops: CDR1 MNHEY, CDR2 SVGAGI. J lost 4 bases, V lost 6 bases, and 7 bases had no gene match. CDR3 size: 14 residues.

In DNA, the CDR3 is TGTGCCAGCTCACCACGGGGCAGCACCGGGGAGCTGTTTTTT. It codes for CASSPRGSTGELFF. The chain is built from TRBV18 and TRBJ2-2; perhaps TRBD1 as D (5 bases). The CDR3 runs to 14 residues. Trimming removed 1 base from V and 4 bases from J, with 7 bases in between. CDR1 is KGHSH, CDR2 LQKENI, per germline.